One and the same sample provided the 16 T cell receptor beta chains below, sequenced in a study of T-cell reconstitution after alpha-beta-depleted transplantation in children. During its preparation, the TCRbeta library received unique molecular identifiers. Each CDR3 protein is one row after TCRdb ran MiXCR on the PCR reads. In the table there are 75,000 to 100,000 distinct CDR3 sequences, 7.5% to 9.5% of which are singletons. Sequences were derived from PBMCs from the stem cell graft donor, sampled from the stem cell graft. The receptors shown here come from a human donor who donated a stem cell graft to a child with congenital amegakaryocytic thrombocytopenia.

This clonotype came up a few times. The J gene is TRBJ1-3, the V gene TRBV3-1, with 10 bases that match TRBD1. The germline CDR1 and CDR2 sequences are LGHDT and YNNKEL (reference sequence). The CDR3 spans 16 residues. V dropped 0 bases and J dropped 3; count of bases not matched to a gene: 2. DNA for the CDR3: TGTGCCAGCAGCCAAGAGGGACAGGGGTATGGAAACACCATATATTTT. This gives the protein CASSQEGQGYGNTIYF.

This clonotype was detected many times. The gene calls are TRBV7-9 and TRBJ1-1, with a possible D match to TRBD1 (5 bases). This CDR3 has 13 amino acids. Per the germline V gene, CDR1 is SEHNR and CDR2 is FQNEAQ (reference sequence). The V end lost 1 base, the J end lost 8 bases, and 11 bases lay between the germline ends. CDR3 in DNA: TGTGCCAGCAGCTTAGATTCGGGACCAGAAGCTTTCTTT. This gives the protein CASSLDSGPEAFF.

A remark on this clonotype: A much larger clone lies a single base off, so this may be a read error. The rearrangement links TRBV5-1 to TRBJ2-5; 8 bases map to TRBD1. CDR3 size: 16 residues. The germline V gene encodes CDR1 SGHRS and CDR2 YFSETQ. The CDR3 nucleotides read TGCGCCACCAGCACCGGACAGGGAGAAGGGCAAGAGACCCAGTACTTC. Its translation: CATSTGQGEGQETQYF.

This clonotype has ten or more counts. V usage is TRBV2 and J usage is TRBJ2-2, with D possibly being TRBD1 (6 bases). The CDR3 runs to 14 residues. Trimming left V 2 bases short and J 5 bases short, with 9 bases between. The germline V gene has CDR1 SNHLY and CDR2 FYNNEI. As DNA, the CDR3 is TGTGCCAGCAGTGAATGGCAGGGGACCGGGGAGCTGTTTTTT. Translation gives CASSEWQGTGELFF.

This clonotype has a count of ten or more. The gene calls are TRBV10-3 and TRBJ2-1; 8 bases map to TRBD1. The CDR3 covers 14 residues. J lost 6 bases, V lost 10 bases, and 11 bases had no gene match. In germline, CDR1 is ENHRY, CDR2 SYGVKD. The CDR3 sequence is CATTNGQGFNEQFF. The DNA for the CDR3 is TGTGCCACAACGAACGGACAGGGATTCAATGAGCAGTTCTTC.

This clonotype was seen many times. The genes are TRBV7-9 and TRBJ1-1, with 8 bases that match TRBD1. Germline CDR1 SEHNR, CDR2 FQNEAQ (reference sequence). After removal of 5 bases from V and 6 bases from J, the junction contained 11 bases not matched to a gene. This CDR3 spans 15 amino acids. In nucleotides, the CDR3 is TGTGCCAGCAGCCCCGCGGACAGGGAGGGCCCTGAAGCTTTCTTT. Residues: CASSPADREGPEAFF.

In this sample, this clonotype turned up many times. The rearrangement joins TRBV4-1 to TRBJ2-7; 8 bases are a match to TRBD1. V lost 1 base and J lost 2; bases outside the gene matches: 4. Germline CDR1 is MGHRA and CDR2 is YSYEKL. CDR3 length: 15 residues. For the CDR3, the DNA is TGCGCCAGCAGCCAAGGTACAGGGGGAACCTACGAGCAGTACTTC. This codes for CASSQGTGGTYEQYF.

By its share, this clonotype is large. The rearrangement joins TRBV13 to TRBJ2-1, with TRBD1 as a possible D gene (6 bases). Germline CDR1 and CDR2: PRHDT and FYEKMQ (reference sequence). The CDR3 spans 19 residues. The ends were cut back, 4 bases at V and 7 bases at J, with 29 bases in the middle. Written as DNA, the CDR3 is TGTGCCAGCAGCTCACAGGGCCTCGACGGGTTGGAGATGGAGAATGAGCAGTTCTTC. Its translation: CASSSQGLDGLEMENEQFF. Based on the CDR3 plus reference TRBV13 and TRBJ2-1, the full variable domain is AAGVIQSPRHLIKEKRETATLKCYPIPRHDTVYWYQQGPGQDPQFLISFYEKMQSDKGSIPDRFSAQQFSDYHSELNMSSLELGDSALYFCASSSQGLDGLEMENEQFFGPGTRLTVL.

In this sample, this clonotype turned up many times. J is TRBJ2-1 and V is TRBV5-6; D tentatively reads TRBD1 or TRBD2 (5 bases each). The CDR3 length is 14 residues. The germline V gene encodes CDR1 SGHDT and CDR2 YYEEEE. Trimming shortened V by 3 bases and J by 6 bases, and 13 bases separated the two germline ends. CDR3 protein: CASSWDLGVNEQFF. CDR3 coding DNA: TGTGCCAGCAGCTGGGACCTTGGGGTCAATGAGCAGTTCTTC.

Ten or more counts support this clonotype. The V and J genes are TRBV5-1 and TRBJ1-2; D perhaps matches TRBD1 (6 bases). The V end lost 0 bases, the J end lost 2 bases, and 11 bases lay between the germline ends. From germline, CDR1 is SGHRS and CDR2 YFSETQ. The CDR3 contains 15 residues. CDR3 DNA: TGCGCCAGCAGCTTGGATCAAGGGACAAACTATGGCTACACCTTC. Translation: CASSLDQGTNYGYTF.

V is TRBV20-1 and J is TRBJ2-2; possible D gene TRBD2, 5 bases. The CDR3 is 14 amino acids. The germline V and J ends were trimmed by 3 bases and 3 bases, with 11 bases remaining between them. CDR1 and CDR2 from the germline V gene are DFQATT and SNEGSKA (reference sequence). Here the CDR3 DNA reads TGCAGTGCTAGCCAGGAGGCCGACACCGGGGAGCTGTTTTTT. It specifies CSASQEADTGELFF.

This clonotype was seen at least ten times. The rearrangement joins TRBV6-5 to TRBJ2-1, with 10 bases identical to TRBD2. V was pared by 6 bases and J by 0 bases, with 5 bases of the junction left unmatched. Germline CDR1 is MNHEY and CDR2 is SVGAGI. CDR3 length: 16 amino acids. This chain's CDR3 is CASRRTSGSSYNEQFF. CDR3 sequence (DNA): TGTGCCAGCAGGAGGACTAGCGGTAGCTCCTACAATGAGCAGTTCTTC.

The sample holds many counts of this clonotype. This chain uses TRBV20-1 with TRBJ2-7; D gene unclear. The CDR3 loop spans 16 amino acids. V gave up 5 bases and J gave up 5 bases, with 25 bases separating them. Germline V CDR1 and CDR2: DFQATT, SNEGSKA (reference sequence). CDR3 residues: CSAPHQLADPSDEQYF. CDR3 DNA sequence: TGCAGTGCTCCCCACCAGTTGGCTGACCCTTCCGACGAGCAGTACTTC.

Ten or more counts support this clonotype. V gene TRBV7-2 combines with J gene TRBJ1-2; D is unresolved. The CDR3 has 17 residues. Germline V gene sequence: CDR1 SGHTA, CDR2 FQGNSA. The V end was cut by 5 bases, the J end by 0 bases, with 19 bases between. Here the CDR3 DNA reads TGTGCCAGCAGCCCCGAGGTCGGTCTGACGACTAACTATGGCTACACCTTC. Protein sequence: CASSPEVGLTTNYGYTF.

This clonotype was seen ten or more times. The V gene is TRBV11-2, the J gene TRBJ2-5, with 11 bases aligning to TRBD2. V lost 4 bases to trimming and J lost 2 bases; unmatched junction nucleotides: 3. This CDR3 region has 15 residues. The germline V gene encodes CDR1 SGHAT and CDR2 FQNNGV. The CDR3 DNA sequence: TGTGCCAGCAGCTGGGGGACTAGCGGACAAGAGACCCAGTACTTC. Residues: CASSWGTSGQETQYF.

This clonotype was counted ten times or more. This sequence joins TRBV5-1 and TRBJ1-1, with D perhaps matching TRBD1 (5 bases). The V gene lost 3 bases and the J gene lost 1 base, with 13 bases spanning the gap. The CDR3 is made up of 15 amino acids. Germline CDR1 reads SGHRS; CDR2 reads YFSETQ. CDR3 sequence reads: CASSSTFGGNTEAFF. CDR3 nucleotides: TGCGCCAGCAGCTCGACGTTCGGGGGGAACACTGAAGCTTTCTTT.